This TCR beta chain originates from a study of response to subunit inactivated influenza vaccine. Study-wide results and limits: Authors suggested seasonal influenza vaccinations each recruit few new T cells.

This clonotype occurred a few times. Antigen: not known. The V gene end was trimmed by 5 bases and the J gene end by 8 bases; junction bases not matched to a gene: 7. The CDR3 loop spans 14 amino acids. TCRdb used MiXCR to reprocess the RT-PCR reads, holding one entry per CDR3 protein. Among about 480,000 distinct CDR3 sequences, approximately 12% were seen once, and the ten largest hold around 13%. The V call is TRBV12-3 or TRBV12-4, the J call TRBJ1-1; 11 bases are a match to TRBD1. The sequencing used PBMCs from blood, collected more than 35 days after vaccination. The clonotype originates from a man aged 50 to 59 who received an inactivated influenza vaccine. CDR3 residues: CASSTRTGGSEAFF. CDR3 nucleotides: TGTGCCAGCAGTACTCGGACAGGGGGCTCCGAAGCTTTCTTT.